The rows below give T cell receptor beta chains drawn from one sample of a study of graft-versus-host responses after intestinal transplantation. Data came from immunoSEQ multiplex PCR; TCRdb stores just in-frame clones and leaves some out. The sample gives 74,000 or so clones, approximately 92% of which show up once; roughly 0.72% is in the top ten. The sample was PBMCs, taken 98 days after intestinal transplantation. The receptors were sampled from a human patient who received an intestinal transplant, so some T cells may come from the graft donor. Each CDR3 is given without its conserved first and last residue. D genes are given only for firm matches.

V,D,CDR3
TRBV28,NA,ASMRQRFLADTQY
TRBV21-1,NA,ASGTGAQY
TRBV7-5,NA,VRSPGGYNSPLH
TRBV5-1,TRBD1,ASSLGDRGGEQY
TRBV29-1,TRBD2,SVVSPRSSGSQKFHRTDTQY
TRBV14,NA,ASTDTLNTEAF
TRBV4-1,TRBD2,ASSQLAGDTDTQY
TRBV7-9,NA,ASSLAGTPFYDGYT
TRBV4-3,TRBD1,ASSQVIGGLYEQY
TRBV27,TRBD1,ASSLSGQGPSYGYT
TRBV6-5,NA,ASSPQGRTNEKLF
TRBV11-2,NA,ASSLVGGKNEQY
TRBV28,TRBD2,ASSLSKRGTYNEQF
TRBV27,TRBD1,ASSFGQGSYGYT
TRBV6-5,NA,ASSYSSQWAYGYT
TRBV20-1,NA,SASPGTEAF
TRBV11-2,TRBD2,ASSFWGGSYEQY
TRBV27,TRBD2,ASGSRGLVDTDTQY
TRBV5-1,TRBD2,ASSFLAGDLYEQY
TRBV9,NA,ASSVGANYGYT
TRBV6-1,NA,ASSYPTGLQY
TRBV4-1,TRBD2,ASSQTLAGGTQY
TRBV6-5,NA,ASSPGQEQY
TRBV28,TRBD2,ASSFVLAGDSYEQY
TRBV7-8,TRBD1,ASSLQGAYEQY
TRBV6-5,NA,ASSYEGVPGANVLT
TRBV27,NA,ASSWGVNAYEQY
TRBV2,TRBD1,ASSENGTGNPYEQY
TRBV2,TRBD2,ASSEGSGGEETQY
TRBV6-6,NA,ASSYTGTNYGYT
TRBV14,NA,ASSQRDTGIPLDEQY
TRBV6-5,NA,ASSYSGSNEKLF
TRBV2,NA,ASSDNSYEQY
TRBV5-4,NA,ASSLEGWGRPDTQY
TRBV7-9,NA,ASSRGTANTEAF
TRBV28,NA,ASSYRVASVSYEQY
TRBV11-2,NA,ASSLWTREGEAF
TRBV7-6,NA,ASSSTRREIQY
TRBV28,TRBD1,ASSAWTGGEVAGELF
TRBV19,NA,ASSGQPNQPQH
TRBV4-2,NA,ASSQGVSAPYEQY
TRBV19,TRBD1,ASSPSTGGWSGYT
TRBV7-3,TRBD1,ASSLSRQGGSPLH